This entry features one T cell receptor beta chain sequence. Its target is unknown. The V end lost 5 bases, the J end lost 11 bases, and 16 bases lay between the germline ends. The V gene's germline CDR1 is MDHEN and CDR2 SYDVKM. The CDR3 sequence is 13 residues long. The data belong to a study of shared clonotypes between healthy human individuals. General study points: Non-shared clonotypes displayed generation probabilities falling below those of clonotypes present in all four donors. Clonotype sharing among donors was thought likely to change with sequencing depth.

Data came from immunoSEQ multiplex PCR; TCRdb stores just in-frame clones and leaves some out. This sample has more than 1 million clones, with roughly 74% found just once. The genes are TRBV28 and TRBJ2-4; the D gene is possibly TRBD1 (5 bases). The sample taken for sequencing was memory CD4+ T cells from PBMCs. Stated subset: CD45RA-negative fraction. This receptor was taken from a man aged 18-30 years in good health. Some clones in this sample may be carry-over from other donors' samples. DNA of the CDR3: TGTGCCAGCAGTCCCCAATGGGGCGGAGTTCAGTACTTC. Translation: CASSPQWGGVQYF.